The rows below give T cell receptor beta chains drawn from one sample of a study of blood T cell repertoires in COVID-19. Using immunoSEQ multiplex PCR, the repertoire was profiled, and TCRdb retains in-frame clones only, with some absent. The table has about 220,000 clones, 82% seen once; the top ten hold around 3.3%. Sample: peripheral blood. These receptors originate from a woman of 80 years or more with acute or convalescent COVID-19. CDR3s include the opening cysteine and the closing phenylalanine or tryptophan. The D gene is left open where the match is weak. Clone size, where shown, is once, few, many, or a class for clones that have expanded.

clone size	D gene	V gene	J gene	CDR3 DNA	CDR3 protein
.	TRBD1	TRBV7-9	TRBJ1-1	TGTGCCAGCAGTCCTCAGGGGGACACTGAAGCTTTCTTT	CASSPQGDTEAFF
.	TRBD2	TRBV29-1	TRBJ2-3	TGCAGCGTTGAACAAGCGGGGGGCCGCACAGATACGCAGTATTTT	CSVEQAGGRTDTQYF
.	TRBD1	TRBV28	TRBJ1-2	TGTGCCAGCAGTCAACCAGGGGACAGGGATGGCTACACCTTC	CASSQPGDRDGYTF
once	TRBD1	TRBV27	TRBJ2-7	TGTGCCAGCAGTTCCGGGACAGGGATTTCCTACGAGCAGTACTTC	CASSSGTGISYEQYF
few	.	TRBV27	TRBJ1-1	TGTGCCAGCAGTTCAACAGGGACGAAGGGCACTGAAGCTTTCTTT	CASSSTGTKGTEAFF
.	.	TRBV21-1	TRBJ1-5	TGTGCCAGCAGCCTTCCCGAGGGGGCAGGGGGCTCCTCTCGTAATCAGCCCCAGCATTTT	CASSLPEGAGGSSRNQPQHF
.	.	TRBV7-2	TRBJ1-3	TGTGCCAGCAGCCCACCGGGGGGCTCTGGAAACACCATATATTTT	CASSPPGGSGNTIYF
.	.	TRBV5-4	TRBJ1-1	TGTGCCAGCAGCTGGGCGACAGAGAACACTGAAGCTTTCTTT	CASSWATENTEAFF
once	.	TRBV7-2	TRBJ1-1	TGTGCCAGCAGCTGGCGACAGGCTCCCCTGATGCACACTGAAGCTTTCTTT	CASSWRQAPLMHTEAFF
once	TRBD2	TRBV3-1/TRBV3-2	TRBJ2-2	TGTGCCAGCAGCCCCCCCTCTGGACTAGCGGGGGTCACAAAGACCACCGGGGAGCTGTTTTTT	CASSPPSGLAGVTKTTGELFF
.	.	TRBV29-1	TRBJ2-7	TGCAGCGTTGAACACTGGACACTCGACGGTTCCGAGCAGTACTTC	CSVEHWTLDGSEQYF
.	TRBD1	TRBV5-6	TRBJ2-7	TGTGCCAGCAGCCTACAGGGACAGACCTACGAGCAGTACTTC	CASSLQGQTYEQYF
few	.	TRBV19	TRBJ1-6	TGTGCCAGTAGTACGGACACAAATAATTCACCCCTCCACTTT	CASSTDTNNSPLHF
.	.	TRBV7-3	TRBJ2-5	TGTGCCAGCAGCGCGGACTCTTACGAGACCCAGTACTTC	CASSADSYETQYF
.	.	TRBV9	TRBJ1-5	TGTGCCAGCAGCGTAGGCCCGGGGTATAGCAATCAGCCCCAGCATTTT	CASSVGPGYSNQPQHF
.	.	TRBV15	TRBJ1-1	TGTGCCACCGGCGGCCTGGGGGGAGGGAACACTGAAGCTTTCTTT	CATGGLGGGNTEAFF
once	.	TRBV3-1/TRBV3-2	TRBJ1-1	TGTGCCAGCAGCCTCGAGACTGAAGCTTTCTTT	CASSLETEAFF
.	TRBD1	TRBV6-5	TRBJ1-4	TGTGCCAGCAGTAACCGTCCCGGGACAGGGGGAAAACTGTTTTTT	CASSNRPGTGGKLFF
.	TRBD1	TRBV19	TRBJ1-1	TGTGCCAGTGGAGACAGGGGACATAGGAACACTGAAGCTTTCTTT	CASGDRGHRNTEAFF
.	TRBD2	TRBV27	TRBJ2-3	TGTGCCAGCAGTTTCCGCGGACTAGCGGGGTCGGATACGCAGTATTTT	CASSFRGLAGSDTQYF
.	.	TRBV6-5	TRBJ2-1	TGTGCCAGCAGTTACGACCCCCGGAGCCCCTACAATGAGCAGTTCTTC	CASSYDPRSPYNEQFF
.	.	TRBV4-3	TRBJ1-2	TGCGCCAGCAGCCCGCGGACAGACCACTATGGCTACACCTTC	CASSPRTDHYGYTF
few	.	TRBV15	TRBJ2-3	TGTGCCACCAGCAGAGGGGCGGACTCCTCCACAGATACGCAGTATTTT	CATSRGADSSTDTQYF
.	TRBD1	TRBV10-1	TRBJ1-2	TGCGCCAGCAGGGAAACTCTTGACAGGGGGGAAGGCTACACCTTC	CASRETLDRGEGYTF